This record looks at one TCR beta chain sequence and its context. The data belong to a study of blood T cells in healthy people across ages. CDR1 DFQATT and CDR2 SNEGSKA come from the germline V gene (reference sequence). Trimming at V came to 0 bases and at J to 3 bases, leaving 7 bases not matched to a gene. The CDR3 spans 16 residues. Combining a sample-barcoded 5' primer with a J-beta primer mix, a second PCR ran for about 7 to 12 cycles. Each CDR3 protein is one row after TCRdb ran MiXCR on the 5' RACE reads. The sample has around 1,500,000 distinct CDR3 sequences, 28% seen once. The chain joins TRBV20-1 to TRBJ2-3, with 9 bases that match TRBD2. The source is a woman aged 25 to 39 in good health. The sequenced sample was blood. CDR3 bases: TGCAGTGCTAGAGATGGAGAGCGGGGGGCTACAGATACGCAGTATTTT. Amino acids: CSARDGERGATDTQYF.